The 2 T cell receptor beta chains below were found in one sample sequenced in a study of cytomegalovirus exposure and HLA in healthy donors. The PCR had 60 Vbeta and 13 Jbeta primers. This table comes from immunoSEQ multiplex PCR, and its TCRdb copy is limited to in-frame clones, with some not included. The sample carries about 64,000 clones, roughly 87% recorded once. The source material was PBMCs. Receptors originate from a female donor in good health and CMV-seronegative.

This sequence joins TRBV6-4 and TRBJ2-3; D ambiguous. Germline CDR1 MRHNA, CDR2 SNTAGT. The V end lost 5 bases, the J end lost 0 bases, and 9 bases lay between the germline ends. The CDR3 length is 14 residues. The CDR3 spells CASSSDTSTDTQYF. The DNA of the CDR3 is TGTGCCAGCAGTAGCGATACTAGCACAGATACGCAGTATTTT.

This chain joins TRBV5-6 and TRBJ2-3; 7 bases match TRBD2. The germline gives CDR1 SGHDT, CDR2 YYEEEE. The CDR3 runs 15 residues. J lost 4 bases, V lost 0 bases, and 5 bases had no gene match. The DNA for the CDR3 is TGTGCCAGCAGCTTGGATGGGAGGGTTCCAGATACGCAGTATTTT. Residues: CASSLDGRVPDTQYF. Combining the CDR3 with reference TRBV5-6 and TRBJ2-3 gives the whole variable domain DAGVTQSPTHLIKTRGQQVTLRCSPKSGHDTVSWYQQALGQGPQFIFQYYEEEERQRGNFPDRFSGHQFPNYSSELNVNALLLGDSALYLCASSLDGRVPDTQYFGPGTRLTVL.